Listed below are T cell receptor beta chains from one sample, sequenced in a study of beta chain features in type 1 diabetes. The protocol was immunoSEQ multiplex PCR, while the TCRdb copy is restricted to in-frame clones and leaves out a portion. Of more than 300,000 clones listed, roughly 12% are singletons. The source material was naive CD4+ T cells from blood. These receptors were taken from a woman younger than 35 with type 1 diabetes. Both conserved end residues are part of each CDR3. Each record gives: J gene, D gene, clone size, V gene, CDR3 protein, CDR3 DNA. D genes are given only for firm matches. Clone size is shown for a subset of rows, as once, few, many or a class of expanded clone.

j_gene: TRBJ1-1
d_gene: -
abundance: -
v_gene: TRBV9
CDR3aa: CASSAEQMNTEAFF
CDR3nt: TGTGCCAGCAGCGCGGAACAGATGAACACTGAAGCTTTCTTT

j_gene: TRBJ2-3
d_gene: TRBD2
abundance: few
v_gene: TRBV7-2
CDR3aa: CASSPETSGGGGTQYF
CDR3nt: TGTGCCAGCAGCCCCGAGACTAGCGGGGGAGGGGGTACGCAGTATTTT

j_gene: TRBJ1-2
d_gene: -
abundance: -
v_gene: TRBV28
CDR3aa: CASSLAGAAYGYTF
CDR3nt: TGTGCCAGCAGTTTAGCGGGGGCGGCCTATGGCTACACCTTC

j_gene: TRBJ2-5
d_gene: -
abundance: few
v_gene: TRBV5-1
CDR3aa: CASTVAETQYF
CDR3nt: TGCGCCAGCACTGTAGCTGAGACCCAGTACTTC

j_gene: TRBJ1-5
d_gene: TRBD1
abundance: -
v_gene: TRBV29-1
CDR3aa: CSVSGGSNQPQHF
CDR3nt: TGCAGCGTTTCAGGGGGAAGCAATCAGCCCCAGCATTTT

j_gene: TRBJ1-5
d_gene: -
abundance: few
v_gene: TRBV27
CDR3aa: CASSLAGPQPQHF
CDR3nt: TGTGCCAGCAGTTTAGCAGGTCCTCAGCCCCAGCATTTT

j_gene: TRBJ2-3
d_gene: TRBD2
abundance: -
v_gene: TRBV28
CDR3aa: CASSFGLAGPTDTQYF
CDR3nt: TGTGCCAGCAGTTTCGGACTAGCGGGACCCACAGATACGCAGTATTTT

j_gene: TRBJ2-7
d_gene: TRBD2
abundance: -
v_gene: TRBV5-4
CDR3aa: CASSQDRLASYEQYF
CDR3nt: TGCGCCAGCAGCCAAGACAGACTAGCGAGCTACGAGCAGTACTTC

j_gene: TRBJ1-4
d_gene: TRBD1
abundance: few
v_gene: TRBV6-6
CDR3aa: CASSYSRGTNEKLFF
CDR3nt: TGTGCCAGCAGTTACTCCAGGGGGACTAATGAAAAACTGTTTTTT

j_gene: TRBJ1-4
d_gene: -
abundance: -
v_gene: TRBV6-5
CDR3aa: CASSSRGAINEKLFF
CDR3nt: TGTGCCAGCAGTAGCCGGGGAGCAATCAATGAAAAACTGTTTTTT

j_gene: TRBJ1-2
d_gene: -
abundance: few
v_gene: TRBV21-1
CDR3aa: CASRWTGTDYGYTF
CDR3nt: TGTGCCAGCAGATGGACAGGGACTGACTATGGCTACACCTTC

j_gene: TRBJ2-1
d_gene: TRBD2
abundance: few
v_gene: TRBV7-2
CDR3aa: CASSLGTSPHNEQFF
CDR3nt: TGTGCCAGCAGCCTAGGGACTAGCCCACACAATGAGCAGTTCTTC

j_gene: TRBJ1-1
d_gene: -
abundance: -
v_gene: TRBV7-9
CDR3aa: CASSLGDTRAFF
CDR3nt: TGTGCCAGCAGCTTAGGGGACACGCGAGCTTTCTTT

j_gene: TRBJ2-5
d_gene: -
abundance: -
v_gene: TRBV7-9
CDR3aa: CASSLTGKETQYF
CDR3nt: TGTGCCAGCAGCTTAACAGGGAAAGAGACCCAGTACTTC

j_gene: TRBJ1-5
d_gene: -
abundance: -
v_gene: TRBV28
CDR3aa: CASSLQQANQPQHF
CDR3nt: TGTGCCAGCAGTTTACAGCAGGCCAATCAGCCCCAGCATTTT

j_gene: TRBJ2-1
d_gene: TRBD2
abundance: few
v_gene: TRBV15
CDR3aa: CATGTSGRINEQFF
CDR3nt: TGTGCCACCGGGACTAGCGGGAGGATTAATGAGCAGTTCTTC

j_gene: TRBJ2-3
d_gene: -
abundance: -
v_gene: TRBV23-1
CDR3aa: CASSQWKGTDTQYF
CDR3nt: TGCGCCAGCAGTCAATGGAAGGGGACAGATACGCAGTATTTT

j_gene: TRBJ1-3
d_gene: -
abundance: -
v_gene: TRBV29-1
CDR3aa: CSALGGTDTIYF
CDR3nt: TGCAGCGCCCTGGGGGGTACAGACACCATATATTTT

j_gene: TRBJ2-1
d_gene: -
abundance: few
v_gene: TRBV5-4
CDR3aa: CASSLAGGSSYNEQFF
CDR3nt: TGTGCCAGCAGCTTGGCTGGGGGGAGCTCCTACAATGAGCAGTTCTTC

j_gene: TRBJ2-3
d_gene: -
abundance: few
v_gene: TRBV7-2
CDR3aa: CASSFRYQGGADTQYF
CDR3nt: TGTGCCAGCAGCTTCCGTTACCAGGGTGGGGCAGATACGCAGTATTTT

j_gene: TRBJ2-3
d_gene: TRBD1
abundance: few
v_gene: TRBV9
CDR3aa: CASSAGDRGRTSTDTQYF
CDR3nt: TGTGCCAGCAGCGCGGGGGACAGGGGGCGAACCAGCACAGATACGCAGTATTTT

j_gene: TRBJ2-1
d_gene: TRBD1
abundance: -
v_gene: TRBV7-9
CDR3aa: CASSHPGGTYNEQFF
CDR3nt: TGTGCCAGCAGCCACCCAGGGGGTACCTACAATGAGCAGTTCTTC

j_gene: TRBJ1-4
d_gene: -
abundance: -
v_gene: TRBV7-9
CDR3aa: CASSFAREKLFF
CDR3nt: TGTGCCAGCAGCTTTGCGCGTGAAAAACTGTTTTTT

j_gene: TRBJ2-5
d_gene: -
abundance: few
v_gene: TRBV7-2
CDR3aa: CASSLVGSSAQETQYF
CDR3nt: TGTGCCAGCAGCTTAGTCGGGTCGTCGGCTCAAGAGACCCAGTACTTC

j_gene: TRBJ1-6
d_gene: TRBD1
abundance: few
v_gene: TRBV4-3
CDR3aa: CASSQGLLDRGYSPLHF
CDR3nt: TGCGCCAGCAGCCAAGGCTTGTTGGACAGGGGGTATTCACCCCTCCACTTT

j_gene: TRBJ2-7
d_gene: TRBD1
abundance: few
v_gene: TRBV10-3
CDR3aa: CAISERDRAYEQYF
CDR3nt: TGTGCCATCAGTGAGCGGGACAGGGCCTACGAGCAGTACTTC

j_gene: TRBJ2-5
d_gene: TRBD1
abundance: few
v_gene: TRBV30
CDR3aa: CAQTGQGKETQYF
CDR3nt: TGTGCCCAAACAGGACAGGGGAAAGAGACCCAGTACTTC

j_gene: TRBJ1-2
d_gene: -
abundance: few
v_gene: TRBV21-1
CDR3aa: CASSLVGAYGYTF
CDR3nt: TGTGCCAGCAGCTTGGTGGGGGCCTATGGCTACACCTTC

j_gene: TRBJ1-1
d_gene: -
abundance: -
v_gene: TRBV2
CDR3aa: CASSGGLLNTEAFF
CDR3nt: TGTGCCAGCAGTGGGGGACTGCTGAACACTGAAGCTTTCTTT

j_gene: TRBJ2-1
d_gene: TRBD2
abundance: -
v_gene: TRBV18
CDR3aa: CASSPRSIAGLTYNEQFF
CDR3nt: TGTGCCAGCTCACCACGGTCTATAGCGGGCCTGACCTACAATGAGCAGTTCTTC

j_gene: TRBJ2-5
d_gene: -
abundance: -
v_gene: TRBV18
CDR3aa: CASSPLLETQYF
CDR3nt: TGTGCCAGCTCACCACTCCTTGAGACCCAGTACTTC